The TCR beta chain described here comes from a study of TIL therapy for anti-PD-1-resistant metastatic lung cancer. Across the whole study: Tumor harvest preceded PD-1/PD-L1 blockade, followed by nivolumab treatment.

Germline assignment: CDR1 MDHEN and CDR2 SYDVKM. Losses at the gene ends were 8 bases for V and 3 bases for J; bases not matched to a gene: 9. This CDR3 comprises 15 residues. The sample holds one count of this clone. Its antigen is unknown. The immunoSEQ assay was v3. This table comes from immunoSEQ multiplex PCR, and its TCRdb copy is limited to in-frame clones, with some not included. Here the sample spans just under 60,000 clones, approximately 69% being singletons. General study points: This highly selected cohort may not generalize to typical lung cancer patients. TIL clonotype persistence in blood showed no apparent association with response.

Indicated time point: pre-treatment sample, taken before nivolumab and TIL therapy. The genes are TRBV28 and TRBJ2-2; 7 bases are a match to TRBD1. This sample comprised blood, obtained at baseline. The source of this sequence is a person aged 25 to 80 with non-small cell lung cancer. The CDR3 loop reads CASGTGVVYTGELFF. In DNA form, the CDR3 reads TGTGCCAGCGGAACAGGGGTCGTGTACACCGGGGAGCTGTTTTTT.